Below, 8 T cell receptor beta chains from the same sample are listed, as sequenced in a study of shared clonotypes between healthy human individuals. Clones were read by immunoSEQ multiplex PCR, and TCRdb kept only the in-frame ones, dropping some. The sample consists of more than 900,000 clones, around 82% of them appearing once. Material for sequencing was memory CD4+ T cells from PBMCs. Documented subset: CD45RA-negative fraction. The receptors here all came from a man aged 18-30 years in good health. Some clones in this sample may be carry-over from other donors' samples.

V gene TRBV5-1 combines with J gene TRBJ2-1; 11 positions agree with TRBD2. CDR1 SGHRS and CDR2 YFSETQ come from the germline V gene. J gave up 0 bases and V 3 bases, and 11 bases lay outside the gene matches. The CDR3 extends over 19 amino acids. CDR3 loop: CASSYLGTSGSLSYNEQFF. In DNA form, the CDR3 reads TGCGCCAGCAGCTACCTTGGGACTAGCGGCTCCCTCTCCTACAATGAGCAGTTCTTC.

Worth noting for this clone: Other DNA sequences in this specimen translate into the identical CDR3. V is TRBV11-2 and J is TRBJ2-7; 9 nucleotides align to TRBD2. Trimming removed 6 bases from V and 3 bases from J; junction bases left unmatched: 3. The germline V gene encodes CDR1 SGHAT and CDR2 FQNNGV. This CDR3 contains 13 residues. CDR3 sequence reads: CASSRTSDYEQYF. In DNA, the CDR3 is TGTGCCAGCAGTAGGACTAGCGACTACGAGCAGTACTTC.

The gene calls are TRBV13 and TRBJ2-2; the match to TRBD2 covers 15 bases. The CDR3 loop spans 16 amino acids. V was clipped by 7 bases and J by 5 bases; unmatched bases: 5. Germline V gene lookup returns CDR1 PRHDT and CDR2 FYEKMQ (reference sequence). The CDR3 loop is CASNPGTSGRTGELFF. The CDR3 coding sequence is TGTGCCAGCAACCCCGGGACTAGCGGGAGGACCGGGGAGCTGTTTTTT.

This rearrangement joins TRBV7-2 to TRBJ1-3; no clear D. Trimming pared 1 base from V and 4 bases from J, leaving 14 bases between. The CDR3 length is 16 residues. Germline lookup yields CDR1 SGHTA and CDR2 FQGNSA. The CDR3 DNA reads TGTGCCAGCAGCTTAGTTGGGTACCTCCGAGGAAACACCATATATTTT. Translation gives CASSLVGYLRGNTIYF.

The chain uses TRBV7-2 and TRBJ1-3; D is uncertain. The germline CDR1 and CDR2 sequences are SGHTA and FQGNSA. Trimming took off 2 bases at V and 2 bases at J, with 10 bases between the two ends. This CDR3 contains 15 residues. CDR3 DNA: TGTGCCAGCAGCTTACTGGGCCCAACTGGAAACACCATATATTTT. Protein sequence: CASSLLGPTGNTIYF.

The chain joins TRBV7-3 to TRBJ2-2; D not resolved. Per germline, CDR1 SGHTA and CDR2 FQGTGA. The V end lost 1 base, the J end lost 1 base, and 10 bases lay between the germline ends. This CDR3 contains 16 residues. The CDR3 loop reads CASSLMVPGNTGELFF. As DNA, the CDR3 is TGTGCCAGCAGCTTAATGGTTCCCGGGAACACCGGGGAGCTGTTTTTT.

The chain is built from TRBV6-1 and TRBJ2-3; no clear D. Trimming removed 1 base at V and 4 bases at J, with 6 bases between. The CDR3 is made up of 13 amino acids. Germline V gene data show CDR1 as MNHNS and CDR2 as SASEGT. The CDR3 DNA is TGTGCCAGCAGTGAAGTGGATTCAGATACGCAGTATTTT. Amino acids: CASSEVDSDTQYF.

The rearrangement links TRBV7-9 to TRBJ2-5; TRBD2 agrees at 9 bases. The better agreement between TRBJ2-7 and the DNA end casts doubt on the J call. The germline V gene has CDR1 SEHNR and CDR2 FQNEAQ (reference sequence). This CDR3 is 14 amino acids long. CDR3 in DNA: TGTGCCAGCACCTCCGCGGGAGGGCCCTACGAGCAGTACTTC. This codes for CASTSAGGPYEQYF.